This T cell receptor beta chain was identified during a study of blood T cell repertoires in COVID-19. This CDR3 contains 14 residues. Germline V CDR1 and CDR2: LGHDT, YNNKEL (reference sequence). Trimming took 8 bases from V and 4 from J; bases not matched to a gene: 5. Method: immunoSEQ multiplex PCR; TCRdb's copy keeps in-frame clones and lacks some. This sample has a few hundred thousand clones, with around 82% found just once. This clone is a singleton in its sample. The material sequenced was peripheral blood. The rearrangement joins TRBV3-1 (or the pseudogene TRBV3-2) to TRBJ2-1, with 10 positions matching TRBD2. This receptor was obtained from a person aged 70 to 79 with COVID-19, enrolled during active disease. The CDR3 here is CASAGLAEYNEQFF. In nucleotides, the CDR3 is TGTGCCAGCGCCGGACTAGCGGAGTACAATGAGCAGTTCTTC.